These T cell receptor beta chains were read from a single sample in a study of blood T cell repertoires in COVID-19. This table comes from immunoSEQ multiplex PCR, and its TCRdb copy is limited to in-frame clones, with some not included. The table records over 70,000 clones, about 70% of them present only once. Sample: peripheral blood. All receptors come from a woman older than 75 with active or convalescent COVID-19. CDR3s include the opening cysteine and the closing phenylalanine or tryptophan. D genes are given only for firm matches. Clone size appears in some rows only: once, few, many, or a class for an expanded clone.

DNA,CDR3,V,D,size,J
TGTGCCAGCAACGGACAGGGGGCGAGGGATTCACCCCTCCACTTT,CASNGQGARDSPLHF,TRBV2,TRBD1,NA,TRBJ1-6
TGTGCCAGTAGTAGGGGCGGGGACAGAGAAGCTTTCTTT,CASSRGGDREAFF,TRBV19,TRBD1,NA,TRBJ1-1
TGTGCCAGCAGTTCGCCTACAGGCCCCAACTATGGCTACACCTTC,CASSSPTGPNYGYTF,TRBV28,NA,few,TRBJ1-2
TGTGCCACCAGCAGAGATTACGATGGACAGGGGCCGGCCTACGAGCAGTACTTC,CATSRDYDGQGPAYEQYF,TRBV15,TRBD1,NA,TRBJ2-7
TGCGCCAGCACTCCCTTTGTTGGGGGAGGGAATGGCTACACCTTC,CASTPFVGGGNGYTF,TRBV5-1,NA,NA,TRBJ1-2
TGCGCCAGCAGCCCCCGGGACAGAAATGAAAAACTGTTTTTT,CASSPRDRNEKLFF,TRBV4-3,TRBD1,NA,TRBJ1-4
TGTGCCAGCAGTTTAGGGCGCGGGGGACATCAGCCCCAGCATTTT,CASSLGRGGHQPQHF,TRBV27,NA,NA,TRBJ1-5
TGTGCCAGCAGTGAAGGGGGGGGTACGCAGTATTTT,CASSEGGGTQYF,TRBV6-1,TRBD2,NA,TRBJ2-3
TGTGCCAGCAGTTCCGGGACAGTTAATGAAAAACTGTTTTTT,CASSSGTVNEKLFF,TRBV5-4,TRBD1,once,TRBJ1-4
TGTGCCAGCAGCAAAGGGGGAAGGACTGGGCGCAATCAGCCCCAGCATTTT,CASSKGGRTGRNQPQHF,TRBV21-1,NA,NA,TRBJ1-5
TGTGCCAGCAGCTTAACGAGGAGGGACAGCGGTGAAAAACTGTTTTTT,CASSLTRRDSGEKLFF,TRBV7-6,TRBD1,NA,TRBJ1-4
TGCGCCAGCAGCTGGAAGACTAGCGGGGGAACGGATACGCAGTATTTT,CASSWKTSGGTDTQYF,TRBV5-1,TRBD2,NA,TRBJ2-3
TGTGCCAGCAGTTCCGGGGCAGGGGCAGATACGCAGTATTTT,CASSSGAGADTQYF,TRBV28,NA,NA,TRBJ2-3
TGTGCCAGCAGCAAGGGAGGGGCTGGTACCGGGGAGCTGTTTTTT,CASSKGGAGTGELFF,TRBV7-9,TRBD2,NA,TRBJ2-2
TGTGCCAGTAGTCAGAAAACCGGGATTTCCACCGGGGAGCTGTTTTTT,CASSQKTGISTGELFF,TRBV19,NA,NA,TRBJ2-2
TGTGCCTGGAGTTGGCAGGGTAGTCAGCCCCAGCATTTT,CAWSWQGSQPQHF,TRBV30,NA,NA,TRBJ1-5
TGTGCCAGCAGCGCCGAGCTCTGGGCCAACGTCCTGACTTTC,CASSAELWANVLTF,TRBV9,NA,NA,TRBJ2-6
TGTGCCAGCAGCGTAGGTAGCAGTGGCACAGATACGCAGTATTTT,CASSVGSSGTDTQYF,TRBV9,NA,few,TRBJ2-3
TGTGCCTGGAGTGTCTGGGGGGATGAAGAGACCCAGTACTTC,CAWSVWGDEETQYF,TRBV30,NA,once,TRBJ2-5
TGTGCCAGCACACAGGGGAACAACTATGGCTACACCTTC,CASTQGNNYGYTF,TRBV9,TRBD1,NA,TRBJ1-2
TGTGCCAGCTATGGACCCGCGGGGGCGAATTGGGGCACTGAAGCTTTCTTT,CASYGPAGANWGTEAFF,TRBV27,NA,few,TRBJ1-1
TGTGCCAGCAGCCAAGTCCGGAGAAGCTCCTATAATTCACCCCTCCACTTT,CASSQVRRSSYNSPLHF,TRBV14,NA,few,TRBJ1-6
TGTGCCTGGAGTCTCCAGGATAACTATGGCTACACCTTC,CAWSLQDNYGYTF,TRBV30,NA,NA,TRBJ1-2
TGTGCCAGTAGTATAAGTAGTGCGGGGACTCAGCCCCAGCATTTT,CASSISSAGTQPQHF,TRBV19,NA,NA,TRBJ1-5
TGTGCCAGCAGCCGGGACAGGGCCTTTGAAGCTTTCTTT,CASSRDRAFEAFF,TRBV7-2,TRBD1,NA,TRBJ1-1
TGTGCCAGCAGTTGGACCGCGCGAGGGCCCACTGAAGCTTTCTTT,CASSWTARGPTEAFF,TRBV27,NA,NA,TRBJ1-1
TGTGCCACCAGTGACACGACAGCCGTAAACTATGGCTACACCTTC,CATSDTTAVNYGYTF,TRBV24-1,NA,NA,TRBJ1-2
TGTGCCAGCTCGGGACACGTAAACACCGGGGAGCTGTTTTTT,CASSGHVNTGELFF,TRBV28,NA,NA,TRBJ2-2
TGCAGTGCCAGTCACAGGGATGAAGCTTTCTTT,CSASHRDEAFF,TRBV20-1,NA,few,TRBJ1-1
TGTGCCACCGTCCAGGGCGGGGACACTGAAGCTTTCTTT,CATVQGGDTEAFF,TRBV19,NA,NA,TRBJ1-1
TGTGCCAGCGGGGACCGGACTAGCGGGGGTAATGAGCAGTTCTTC,CASGDRTSGGNEQFF,TRBV27,TRBD2,NA,TRBJ2-1
TGCAGCGGGACTAGCGGACACGAGCAGTACTTC,CSGTSGHEQYF,TRBV29-1,TRBD2,few,TRBJ2-7
TGTGCCAGCAGCTTAGCGAACAGGGGGCTGCCGTTTTTT,CASSLANRGLPFF,TRBV7-9,TRBD1,NA,TRBJ2-2
TGCGCCAGCAGCTTTCTAGGGGCTCGGGATGAGCAGTTCTTC,CASSFLGARDEQFF,TRBV5-1,NA,NA,TRBJ2-1
TGTGCCAGCCGGCGCCGGGGATCGGGAACTGAAGCTTTCTTT,CASRRRGSGTEAFF,TRBV5-6,NA,NA,TRBJ1-1
TGTGCCAGCCGGATTGGTAGGGGGCAATGGAATGAGCAGTTCTTC,CASRIGRGQWNEQFF,TRBV11-2,TRBD1,NA,TRBJ2-1
TGTGCCAGCAGCGTAGGGGGCACCCCGACGGAGACCCAGTACTTC,CASSVGGTPTETQYF,TRBV9,NA,once,TRBJ2-5
TGTGCCAGCAGCCACCAAGCGCGGCCCGAAGCGCAGTACTTC,CASSHQARPEAQYF,TRBV11-3,NA,few,TRBJ2-7
TGTGCCAGTATACATGCCACGGCGGGCACTGAAGCTTTCTTT,CASIHATAGTEAFF,TRBV28,NA,NA,TRBJ1-1
TGTGCCAGCAACAGAGACGGCCTAAATTCACCCCTCCACTTT,CASNRDGLNSPLHF,TRBV6-6,NA,NA,TRBJ1-6
TGTGCCAGCAGTTTTTCTAGCGGGGGTGGGCAAGAGACCCAGTACTTC,CASSFSSGGGQETQYF,TRBV28,TRBD2,NA,TRBJ2-5
TGCGCCAGCAGCCAAGATGACTTGGCGAATTCACCCCTCCACTTT,CASSQDDLANSPLHF,TRBV4-3,NA,NA,TRBJ1-6
TGCGCCAGCAGCCAAGACGACAGGGCGTACACTGAAGCTTTCTTT,CASSQDDRAYTEAFF,TRBV4-1,TRBD1,NA,TRBJ1-1
TGCACCTGTCAGGGGGGCCCCGAGCAGTACTTC,CTCQGGPEQYF,TRBV20-1,NA,NA,TRBJ2-7
TGCGCCAGCAGCTTCCAACCGGGGGACGTCTATGGCTACACCTTC,CASSFQPGDVYGYTF,TRBV5-1,NA,few,TRBJ1-2
TGTGCCAGCAGTGGAGGACTAGCGGGGGGCCAGAAGACCCAGTACTTC,CASSGGLAGGQKTQYF,TRBV6-1,TRBD2,NA,TRBJ2-5
TGCGCCAGCAGCCAAGATTTGAGCTCCTACGAGCAGTACTTC,CASSQDLSSYEQYF,TRBV4-3,NA,NA,TRBJ2-7
TGTGCCAGCAGCTCCTCGACAGGGAGGAGCACAGATACGCAGTATTTT,CASSSSTGRSTDTQYF,TRBV7-6,NA,NA,TRBJ2-3
TGTGCCAGCAGCGGGGACAGGGTTGGCTACACCTTC,CASSGDRVGYTF,TRBV5-4,TRBD1,NA,TRBJ1-2
TGTGCCAGCAGCTTAGGCCGGAGCTACGAGCAGTACTTC,CASSLGRSYEQYF,TRBV7-2,NA,NA,TRBJ2-7
TGTGCCAGCAGTTTGTTGGGCCCCACAGATACGCAGTATTTT,CASSLLGPTDTQYF,TRBV2,NA,NA,TRBJ2-3
TGTGCCAGCAGGGGGGGGCCGGGCACCGGGGAGCTGTTTTTT,CASRGGPGTGELFF,TRBV7-2,NA,NA,TRBJ2-2